This TCR beta chain emerged from a study of PD-1 blockade in classical Hodgkin lymphoma. The table lists this clone with a few counts. Other nucleotide sequences in the sample specify the same CDR3. The CDR3 has 13 amino acids. V was clipped by 1 base and J by 4 bases, with 7 bases between them. CDR1 is LNHNV and CDR2 is YYDKDF in the germline V gene (reference sequence). Every single patient, without exception, relapsed after autologous stem cell transplantation, and brentuximab vedotin exposure varied. Assay: immunoSEQ multiplex PCR; the TCRdb copy retains only in-frame clones and omits some. The table records more than 40,000 clones, 65% to 80% of them present only once.

The source was peripheral blood mononuclear cells (PBMCs), collected at baseline. This sequence joins TRBV15 and TRBJ1-2; D is uncertain. This receptor was identified in a human donor with classical Hodgkin lymphoma. The CDR3 loop is CATSRGTGYGYTF. The CDR3 DNA is TGTGCCACCAGCAGAGGGACGGGCTATGGCTACACCTTC.